Below are 3 T cell receptor beta chains sequenced from a single sample in a study of cytomegalovirus exposure and HLA in healthy donors. The PCR used 60 Vbeta and 13 Jbeta primers. Profiling relied on immunoSEQ multiplex PCR, and the TCRdb table lists in-frame clones only, not all of them. This repertoire shows fewer than 200,000 clones, roughly 74% found once; its top ten account for around 4.9%. The sample was PBMCs. The receptor set was obtained from a male donor in good health and CMV-seronegative.

This sequence joins TRBV19 and TRBJ1-2, with TRBD1 matching 12 bases. This CDR3 is 15 amino acids long. The junction had 4 bases not matched to a gene; V was cut back by 2 bases and J by 6 bases. Germline V gives CDR1 LNHDA, CDR2 SQIVND (reference sequence). DNA of the CDR3: TGTGCCAGTAGTATATGGGACAGGGGGCCGGATGGCTACACCTTC. Residues: CASSIWDRGPDGYTF. Looking up the rest from reference TRBV19 and TRBJ1-2 gives the full variable domain: DGGITQSPKYLFRKEGQNVTLSCEQNLNHDAMYWYRQDPGQGLRLIYYSQIVNDFQKGDIAEGYSVSREKKESFPLTVTSAQKNPTAFYLCASSIWDRGPDGYTFGSGTRLTVV.

This clone has just one count. The chain employs TRBV28 and TRBJ2-1; TRBD2 is a possible D gene (6 bases). Per germline, CDR1 MDHEN and CDR2 SYDVKM. Trimming took 4 bases from V and 0 from J, leaving 13 bases between them. This CDR3 has 16 amino acids. The CDR3 region has the DNA TGTGCCAGCAGTTCCCCGGCTAGCGCCTCCTACAATGAGCAGTTCTTC. Translated: CASSSPASASYNEQFF.

This clone appeared a single time. This chain links TRBV7-9 with TRBJ1-2; maybe TRBD1 (5 bases). Germline V gene lookup returns CDR1 SEHNR and CDR2 FQNEAQ (reference sequence). The CDR3 sequence is 13 residues long. The V end lost 1 base, the J end lost 10 bases, and 13 bases lay between the germline ends. The CDR3 bases are TGTGCCAGCAGCTTAGGGACAATGACAGACTACACCTTC. It yields the protein CASSLGTMTDYTF.